This T cell receptor beta chain was documented in a study of blood T cell repertoires in COVID-19. Study-wide background: The United States, Italy and Spain provided the acute and convalescent COVID-19 samples.

Authors' processing steps: Nucleated cell number was recorded as an estimate derived from reference gene primer amplification. Assay: immunoSEQ multiplex PCR; the TCRdb copy retains only in-frame clones and omits some. V and J calls plus clone size are reproduced from that table; the DNA served to infer D and trimming. The table includes 55,000 to 65,000 clones, approximately 80% detected once. The CDR3 covers 13 residues. The germline CDR1 and CDR2 sequences are SGHVS and FQNEAQ. V lost 5 bases and J lost 7; bases outside the gene matches: 5. Input material: peripheral blood. The J gene is TRBJ1-5, the V gene TRBV7-8; 7 bases map to TRBD1. The clonotype was recovered from a woman older than 75 with acute or convalescent COVID-19. Here the CDR3 reads CASSQGVDQPQHF. CDR3 DNA: TGTGCCAGCAGCCAGGGGGTTGACCAGCCCCAGCATTTT. The whole variable domain, remainder taken from reference TRBV7-8 and TRBJ1-5, is GAGVSQSPRYKVAKRGQDVALRCDPISGHVSLFWYQQALGQGPEFLTYFQNEAQLDKSGLPSDRFFAERPEGSVSTLKIQRTQQEDSAVYLCASSQGVDQPQHFGDGTRLSIL.